This record concerns one T cell receptor beta chain sequence. This clone was observed a single time. What antigen it recognizes has not been identified. It has no much larger one-base neighbor in the sample; base qualities were not kept. This entry comes from a study of T cell responses to AZD1222 COVID-19 vaccine (dated by TCRdb to the early 2020s). Some background on the complete study: AZD1222 recipients given second doses at about 4 weeks or at about 12 weeks were pooled, since spike-specific TCR depth and breadth were not found to differ between the two schedules. TCR sequencing covered roughly 230 trial participants: 200 to 220 given two doses of AZD1222 and about 26 given two doses of MenACWY control vaccine. Trial participants were enrolled by age into subgroups of 18-55, 56-69 and 70-plus years, and around 150, 28 and 57 TCR-sequenced participants, respectively, were included in these subgroups. On the study overall, not on this receptor specifically: In the small 56-69-year group, the increase in depth fell short of significance, most likely because of low power. Nearly half of unique spike-specific TCRs reportedly recognized epitopes outside regions mutated in the B.1.351 and B.1.1.7 variants. After two AZD1222 doses, spike-specific TCR breadth and depth were significantly higher than at day 0 and than in MenACWY recipients. Participants were mostly white British, with more females than males. The authors suggested clonal diversity may have been underestimated. Conclusions about previously exposed vaccinees were limited because only a handful of AZD1222 recipients were SARS-CoV-2 seropositive at baseline. The whole spike protein was spanned by vaccine-associated CD4 TCRs, and dominant responses were seen in regions 160-218 and 743-854. No day 14 peak-response samples were available, so repertoires were characterized only after the peak T cell response.

Germline trimming: 2 bases from V, 6 bases from J; junction bases outside gene matches: 6. The CDR3 runs 15 residues from the cysteine to the phenylalanine. Only the CDR3 DNA stays, 45 bases, in frame from base 1. CDR1 and CDR2 were assigned from the germline V gene as MNHEY and SVGEGT. The time point label here, explained by the study, means: baseline before first vaccination. Vaccinee samples were obtained from the UK trials COV001 and COV002, which included a single-blind randomized controlled phase 2/3 trial of AZD1222 (ChAdOx1 nCoV-19) in healthy adults. For TCRbeta chain sequencing, PBMC samples were collected from trial participants at day 0 and at day 28 after the second dose. The CDR3 regions of human TCRbeta chains were analyzed by immunosequencing. On the authors' methods: Repertoire TCRs were checked for matches against a reference library of SARS-CoV-2-specific TCRs that had been generated using the MIRA antigen-specificity platform. Breadth was defined as the fraction of unique TCRs that were SARS-CoV-2-associated, and depth was defined as the fraction of total T cells that were SARS-CoV-2-associated. Using the MIRA data, every spike-specific TCR was mapped to the spike region that the TCR reacted to and assigned to either a CD4 or a CD8 class. Log10-transformed breadth and depth values were compared by one-way ANOVA with Sidak's multiple comparisons tests. The table comes from immuneACCESS by way of TCRdb, which keeps in-frame sequences with V and J called. Part of the clones is missing from these tables; in studies checked, under half for an unresolved V gene and the rest for unknown reasons. V, J and clone size derive from that table, while D and trimming were established from the DNA sequence. The sample table contains around 94,000 clones; only one count was recorded for approximately 84% of them. The leading ten clones occupy about 18% of the sample.

Specimen: peripheral blood, collected on day 0 of AZD1222 vaccination. Here the chain combines TRBV6-2 or TRBV6-3 and TRBJ1-5, with 8 middle bases fitting TRBD1. The TCR comes from an adult in good health. The CDR3 is CASSYRQGLGQPQHF. The nucleotides read TGTGCCAGCAGTTACCGACAGGGGTTGGGTCAGCCCCAGCATTTT.